This T cell receptor beta chain originates from a study of blood T cell repertoires in COVID-19. For the study at large: From the United States, Italy and Spain came samples of acute and convalescent COVID-19. Nucleic acid was either cDNA or gDNA, and it came from T cells, B-cell-depleted T cells, or PBMCs.

Trimming took 4 bases from V and 3 from J; bases not matched to a gene: 3. Germline lookup yields CDR1 LNHDA and CDR2 SQIVND (reference sequence). The CDR3 runs 13 residues. Original methodology: Amplified reference gene primers provided the basis for estimating nucleated cell counts. Data came from immunoSEQ multiplex PCR; TCRdb stores just in-frame clones and leaves some out. V and J calls and clone size are copied from that table; D and trimming were computed from the DNA. Of 170,000 or so clones detected, roughly 86% appear once; the ten largest clones hold 2.5% to 3.5%. This clonotype originated in a man aged 40-50 years with active or convalescent COVID-19. This chain connects TRBV19 to TRBJ2-7; 7 nucleotides agree with TRBD1. The source material was peripheral blood. The DNA for the CDR3 is TGTGCCAGTAGTAGCCGGGACAGCTACGAGCAGTACTTC. It encodes CASSSRDSYEQYF.